Sequencing of this TCR beta chain was carried out in a study of CD8 T cells in ankylosing spondylitis. General study results and limits: Reportedly, significant enrichment of disease-linked clones occurred in matched ankylosing spondylitis synovial fluid.

The length of the CDR3 is 14 residues. V trimming: 3 bases; J trimming: 1 base; junction bases outside the gene matches: 2. Germline CDR1 is ENHRY and CDR2 is SYGVKD. TCRdb redid the calling of the 5' RACE reads with MiXCR, one entry per CDR3 protein. The profile shows around 330,000 distinct CDR3 sequences, under 14% of them singletons. Many counts were recorded for this clonotype. The antigen is undetermined. This sequence joins TRBV10-3 and TRBJ2-7; 8 positions match TRBD1. The origin of this receptor is a female donor with ankylosing spondylitis or in good health (not recorded which). Material: blood, either unsorted or a sorted T cell fraction (not recorded which). CDR3 nucleotides: TGTGCCATCAGTGATGACAGGGGTTCCTACGAGCAGTACTTC. Translating gives CAISDDRGSYEQYF.